Below, 6 T cell receptor beta chains from the same sample are listed, as sequenced in a study of T cell responses to AZD1222 COVID-19 vaccine. This table comes from immunoSEQ multiplex PCR, and its TCRdb copy is limited to in-frame clones, with some not included. The sample lists 100,000 to 150,000 clones; about 92% were seen once. The material was peripheral blood, obtained on day 0 of MenACWY control vaccination. The receptor source for this set is an adult in good health.

This clone was counted a few times. The chain links TRBV4-2 to TRBJ2-7, with 7 nucleotides matching TRBD1. This CDR3 has 17 residues. Trimming took 1 base from V and 1 from J; bases not matched to a gene: 10. The germline gives CDR1 LGHNA, CDR2 YNFKEQ. The CDR3 DNA reads TGTGCCAGCAGCCAAGCCGCCCTAGGGGGCCAGTCCTACGAGCAGTACTTC. Amino acid sequence: CASSQAALGGQSYEQYF.

V gene TRBV7-9 combines with J gene TRBJ2-1; D might be TRBD2 (5 bases). There are 12 residues in the CDR3. V lost 1 base, J lost 9 bases, and 7 bases lay in between. CDR1 is SEHNR and CDR2 is FQNEAQ in the germline V gene (reference sequence). CDR3 sequence (DNA): TGTGCCAGCAGCTTAGTTCTAGCTGAGCAGTTCTTC. It translates to CASSLVLAEQFF. Supplemented by reference TRBV7-9 and TRBJ2-1, the full variable domain reads DTGVSQNPRHKITKRGQNVTFRCDPISEHNRLYWYRQTLGQGPEFLTYFQNEAQLEKSRLLSDRFSAERPKGSFSTLEIQRTEQGDSAMYLCASSLVLAEQFFGPGTRLTVL.

This sequence joins TRBV7-2 and TRBJ1-5; D is ambiguous. Trimming took 1 base from V and 3 from J, leaving 10 bases between them. Germline-derived CDR1 and CDR2 are SGHTA and FQGNSA. The CDR3 is 15 residues long. In DNA form, the CDR3 reads TGTGCCAGCAGCTTAGACGGCAGGAACAATCAGCCCCAGCATTTT. Translation gives CASSLDGRNNQPQHF.

V gene TRBV19 combines with J gene TRBJ1-1; D might be TRBD1 (5 bases). The V and J ends lost 10 bases and 5 bases respectively, with 23 bases between them. This CDR3 has 15 residues. The germline V gene encodes CDR1 LNHDA and CDR2 SQIVND (reference sequence). CDR3 region: CATSPPPRGVTEAFF. CDR3 coding DNA: TGTGCCACGAGCCCCCCCCCGCGGGGGGTGACTGAAGCTTTCTTT.

The rearrangement links TRBV11-2 to TRBJ1-1; 10 nucleotides line up with TRBD1. The ends lost 5 bases at V and 1 base at J; junction bases unmatched: 13. CDR3 size: 18 residues. Germline V gene sequence: CDR1 SGHAT, CDR2 FQNNGV. In DNA form, the CDR3 reads TGTGCCAGCAGCCCGGGGACAGGGGACAACCCTAGGAACACTGAAGCTTTCTTT. Amino acid sequence: CASSPGTGDNPRNTEAFF.

The chain employs TRBV7-9 and TRBJ1-4, with 9 positions matching TRBD1. The germline V gene encodes CDR1 SEHNR and CDR2 FQNEAQ (reference sequence). Trimming at V came to 5 bases and at J to 8 bases, leaving 12 bases not matched to a gene. The CDR3 extends over 16 amino acids. The chain's CDR3 is CASSEDRGRSREKLFF. The CDR3 DNA follows: TGTGCCAGCAGCGAGGACAGGGGAAGATCGAGGGAAAAACTGTTTTTT.